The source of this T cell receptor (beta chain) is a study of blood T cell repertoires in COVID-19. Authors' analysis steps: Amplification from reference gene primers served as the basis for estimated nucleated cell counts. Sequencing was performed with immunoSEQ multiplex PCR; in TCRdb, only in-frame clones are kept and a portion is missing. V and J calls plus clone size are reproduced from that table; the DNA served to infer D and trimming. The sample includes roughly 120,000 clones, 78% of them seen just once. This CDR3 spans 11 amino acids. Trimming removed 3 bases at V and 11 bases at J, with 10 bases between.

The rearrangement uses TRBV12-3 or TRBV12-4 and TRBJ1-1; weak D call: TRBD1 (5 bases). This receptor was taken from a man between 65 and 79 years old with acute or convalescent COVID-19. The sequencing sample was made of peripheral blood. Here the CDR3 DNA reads TGTGCCAGCAGTTTGGGGGGGATCGCTTTCTTT. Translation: CASSLGGIAFF.